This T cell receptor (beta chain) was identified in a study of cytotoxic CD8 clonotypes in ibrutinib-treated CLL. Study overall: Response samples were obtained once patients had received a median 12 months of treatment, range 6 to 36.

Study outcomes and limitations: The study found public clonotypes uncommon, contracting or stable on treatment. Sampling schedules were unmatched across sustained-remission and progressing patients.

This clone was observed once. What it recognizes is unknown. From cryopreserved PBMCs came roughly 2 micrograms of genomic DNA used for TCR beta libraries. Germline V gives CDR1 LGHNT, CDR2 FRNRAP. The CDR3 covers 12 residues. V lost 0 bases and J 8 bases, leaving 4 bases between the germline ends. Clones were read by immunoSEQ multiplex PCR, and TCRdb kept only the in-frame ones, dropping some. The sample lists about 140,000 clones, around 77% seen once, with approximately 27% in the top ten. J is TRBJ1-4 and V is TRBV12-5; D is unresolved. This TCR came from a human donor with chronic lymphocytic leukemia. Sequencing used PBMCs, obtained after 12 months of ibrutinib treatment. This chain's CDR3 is CASGLVREKLFF. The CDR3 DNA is TGTGCTAGTGGTTTGGTACGCGAAAAACTGTTTTTT.